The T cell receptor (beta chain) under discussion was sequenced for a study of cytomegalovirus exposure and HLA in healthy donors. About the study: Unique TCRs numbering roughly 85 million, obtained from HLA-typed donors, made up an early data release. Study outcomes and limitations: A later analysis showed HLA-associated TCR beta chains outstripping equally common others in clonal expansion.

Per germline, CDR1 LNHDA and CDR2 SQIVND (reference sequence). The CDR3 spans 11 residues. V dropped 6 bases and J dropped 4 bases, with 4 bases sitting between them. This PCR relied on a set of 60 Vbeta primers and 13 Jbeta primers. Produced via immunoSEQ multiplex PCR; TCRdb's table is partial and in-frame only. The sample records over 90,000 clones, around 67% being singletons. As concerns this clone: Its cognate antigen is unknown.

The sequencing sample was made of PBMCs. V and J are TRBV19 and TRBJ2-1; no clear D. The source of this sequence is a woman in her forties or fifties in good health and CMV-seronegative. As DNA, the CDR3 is TGTGCCAGTAGGCAGTACAATGAGCAGTTCTTC. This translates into CASRQYNEQFF.